The source of this TCR beta chain is a study of T cell responses to AZD1222 COVID-19 vaccine. TCRdb's copy holds only in-frame clones and misses some; the assay was immunoSEQ multiplex PCR. The table records 95,000 to 150,000 clones, roughly 84% of them present only once. The J segment lost 2 bases and the V segment lost 4 bases, leaving 8 bases of the junction unmatched. Germline CDR1 reads SGHDN; CDR2 reads FVKESK. The CDR3 is 16 residues long. The chain is built from TRBV14 and TRBJ2-1, with 7 positions matching TRBD1. The specimen comprised peripheral blood, sampled on day 0 of AZD1222 vaccination. The receptor comes from an adult in good health. CDR3 region: CASSPRQGTPYNEQFF. CDR3 coding DNA: TGTGCCAGCAGCCCGCGACAGGGCACCCCCTACAATGAGCAGTTCTTC.